The source of this TCR beta chain is a study of shared T cell receptors in the human thymus. Looked up from germline, CDR1 is SGHDN and CDR2 is FVKESK. This CDR3 has 17 amino acids. The J segment lost 5 bases and the V segment lost 2 bases, leaving 14 bases of the junction unmatched. Generated by immunoSEQ multiplex PCR, the TCRdb table keeps only in-frame clones and is missing some. This sample yields approximately 760,000 clones, of which 75% to 90% are seen a single time; about 0.011% belongs to the top ten. These same data were also listed under a study on human thymus T cells. That publication notes: Infants, healthy and Finnish, who were having corrective surgery for congenital heart defects served as donors.

Sequenced sample: thymocytes. The receptor's source is a girl in the first two years of life with a congenital heart defect. The chain couples TRBV14 to TRBJ1-2; 7 nucleotides align to TRBD1. CDR3 DNA: TGTGCCAGCAGCCAAACCCCGGGGGGGACAGTAGTTTATGGCTACACCTTC. Protein sequence: CASSQTPGGTVVYGYTF. The entire variable domain, with the rest obtained from reference TRBV14 and TRBJ1-2, is as follows: EAGVTQFPSHSVIEKGQTVTLRCDPISGHDNLYWYRRVMGKEIKFLLHFVKESKQDESGMPNNRFLAERTGGTYSTLKVQPAELEDSGVYFCASSQTPGGTVVYGYTFGSGTRLTVV.